This entry describes one T cell receptor (beta chain). The source of the sample is a study of blood T cell repertoires in COVID-19. Libraries were prepared by immunoSEQ multiplex PCR; TCRdb keeps only in-frame clonotypes and omits some of them. The data hold 300,000 to 450,000 clones, with roughly 90% observed a single time. CDR3 length: 16 residues. The germline V gene has CDR1 SGHVS and CDR2 FNYEAQ. V lost 2 bases, J lost 0 bases, and 8 bases lay in between. Sample: peripheral blood. The rearrangement links TRBV7-6 to TRBJ1-6; no definite D call. The source of this sequence is a woman in her thirties with COVID-19, enrolled during active disease. DNA of the CDR3: TGTGCCAGCAGCTTATTGGCCAGCTCCTATAATTCACCCCTCCACTTT. Amino acids: CASSLLASSYNSPLHF.